This TCR beta chain originates from a study of human T cells and chemical hapten exposure listed by TCRdb under 2021. General notes on the study: For sensitization, 2% DPC in acetone was applied to a roughly 2 cm by roughly 2 cm area of upper inner arm skin. Throughout the roughly 24-week study period, patients were also given weekly therapeutic DPC doses on the scalp. Patch testing was done on the upper back using Finn chambers containing 0.01% DPC, and results were scored after 6 days according to International Contact Dermatitis Research Group standards. Alopecia areata with under or over 50% scalp involvement, alopecia totalis and alopecia universalis were represented in the patient cohort, which was mostly female. Libraries were pooled for sequencing, and variation in per-sample TCR yields was attributed mainly to small differences in library volumes within the pool. This study followed changes in the peripheral blood TCR repertoire in vivo during primary and secondary sensitization of alopecia patients to the hapten diphenylcyclopropenone (DPC). Patient blood was sampled pre-sensitization (week 0) and at 2, 6 and about 24 weeks after DPC sensitization. Roughly 30 alopecia patients provided blood for TCR sequencing at one to four time points (pre-sensitization, 2, 6 and 24 weeks). Broader findings and caveats from the paper: Expanded TCRs formed significantly more large CDR3 similarity clusters than pre-sensitization or healthy control sets, consistent with antigen-driven responses. Repeated subsampling changed both the strength of the expansion versus patch-test correlation and the threshold at which that correlation became significant. Alopecia, a presumed autoimmune disease, was present in all patients, so the immune response of the patients might differ from that of healthy individuals. Patch test score was positively correlated with the number of PT1 expanded TCRs, with significance at thresholds 8, 16 and 32 but not at 4. No change with DPC sensitization was found in the number of TCRs above 1 in 1000 frequency, and no evidence of global repertoire structure alterations was found.

Between the V and J ends, shortened by 0 bases and 6 bases respectively, the junction contains 15 bases. The CDR3 starts with the cysteine, ends with the phenylalanine, and has 14 residues. The only DNA kept is the CDR3, 42 bases in frame from the first base. The germline V gene (reference sequence) supplies CDR1 DFQATT and CDR2 SNEGSKA. About this clonotype: Its binding antigen is unknown. No per-base quality is available; no much larger clone lies one base away.

The library was made by RACE. The instrument given in TCRdb is NextSeq 500. Library preparation attached unique molecular identifiers to individual cDNA molecules for quantitative, reproducible TCR counting. For every blood RNA sample, sequencing covered both the TCR alpha and TCR beta chains. As for the original processing: Samples had a median of about 96,000 TCRs, with a range from about 20,000 to 690,600. The Decombinator software suite was used to annotate V, J and CDR3 in the TCR reads. For PS versus PT1 abundance plots, all samples were subsampled to the same number of TCRs (28,000). Expanded TCRs were defined as absent before sensitization and observed at least eight times at the 2-week time point. The public reads were reprocessed in TCRdb via fastp at Q25 and MiXCR, keeping in-frame beta chains. Every distinct CDR3 protein forms one entry, paired with its most common genes and DNA. What appears here as the V and J calls and clone size reflects TCRdb's work, not the paper's. Here the sample has 75,000 to 95,000 distinct CDR3 sequences; around 11% occur a single time. The top ten clonotypes cover approximately 3.7% of the sample.

Reading the label with the study, this specimen's time point is: patch test 1, 2 weeks after DPC sensitization. Per the publication, the treatment or condition label means: therapeutic diphenylcyclopropenone sensitization with weekly scalp DPC. At every patch-test visit, the blood draw took place before the patch test was put on. Patients were eligible if aged 18 to 70, diagnosed with alopecia and judged suitable for DPC therapy, and pregnant patients were excluded. Total RNA was extracted from unfractionated whole blood collected in Tempus Blood RNA tubes. Sequencing used whole blood, obtained in connection with sensitization to the hapten diphenylcyclopropenone (DPC). The receptor was derived from a woman in her sixties or seventies with alopecia areata. Some clones in this sample may be carry-over from other donors' samples. In this chain, TRBV20-1 is recombined with TRBJ2-7; the D gene is not confidently resolved. The sequenced DNA is TGCAGTGCTAGAGATGGGGTCTTCTTAGGCGAGCAGTACTTC. Its translation reads: CSARDGVFLGEQYF.